This is a list of T cell receptor beta chains from one sample in a study of CD8 T cells in Susac syndrome. One entry per CDR3 protein, called by TCRdb with MiXCR from the immunoSEQ multiplex PCR reads. The sample has about 69,000 distinct CDR3 sequences, approximately 95% seen once. The material sequenced was CD8+ T cells from PBMCs. The receptors originated from a human donor in good health. Each CDR3 is given with its conserved first and last residue. The D gene is left open where the match is weak. Clone size is not always given. Where it is, it says once, few, many or a class for expanded clones.

abundance	v_gene	j_gene	d_gene	CDR3aa	CDR3nt
.	TRBV5-1	TRBJ1-2	TRBD1	CASSLWTGNGYTF	TGCGCCAGCAGCCTCTGGACAGGGAATGGCTACACCTTC
.	TRBV4-3	TRBJ1-2	.	CASSSTLRGYTF	TGCGCCAGCAGTTCAACCCTGAGGGGCTACACCTTC
.	TRBV12-3/TRBV12-4	TRBJ1-5	.	CASSLENNQPQHF	TGTGCCAGCAGTTTAGAGAACAATCAGCCCCAGCATTTT
.	TRBV6-1	TRBJ2-6	.	CASSEGGSGANVLTF	TGTGCCAGCAGTGAAGGAGGGTCTGGGGCCAACGTCCTGACTTTC
.	TRBV3-1	TRBJ1-4	.	CASGPLGRAGLFF	TGTGCCAGCGGGCCCCTTGGAAGGGCGGGACTGTTTTTT
.	TRBV4-3	TRBJ1-1	.	CASSHGDEAFF	TGCGCCAGCAGCCACGGGGATGAAGCTTTCTTT
.	TRBV5-1	TRBJ2-3	TRBD2	CASSFRGGQADTQYF	TGCGCCAGCAGCTTCCGGGGGGGCCAGGCAGATACGCAGTATTTT
.	TRBV19	TRBJ1-1	.	CASKGSGTEAFF	TGTGCCAGTAAAGGGTCGGGCACTGAAGCTTTCTTT
.	TRBV28	TRBJ2-1	TRBD1	CASRGQGEYNEQFF	TGTGCCAGCCGTGGACAGGGGGAGTACAATGAGCAGTTCTTC
.	TRBV20-1	TRBJ2-7	.	CSARDLLDTPYEQYF	TGCAGTGCTAGAGATCTATTGGACACTCCCTACGAGCAGTACTTC
.	TRBV7-9	TRBJ1-4	.	CASSPGQLNEKLFF	TGTGCCAGCAGCCCAGGACAGCTGAATGAAAAACTGTTTTTT
.	TRBV7-2	TRBJ2-1	.	CASSYTAYNEQFF	TGTGCCAGCAGCTATACAGCCTACAATGAGCAGTTCTTC
.	TRBV7-9	TRBJ1-2	.	CATLRGAIDGYTF	TGTGCCACTCTTAGAGGGGCGATAGATGGCTACACCTTC
.	TRBV7-9	TRBJ1-3	.	CASSHRDSGNTIYF	TGTGCCAGCAGCCACAGAGACTCTGGAAACACCATATATTTT
.	TRBV12-3/TRBV12-4	TRBJ1-5	.	CASSLGGLGRPQHF	TGTGCCAGCAGCTTGGGAGGCTTAGGACGGCCCCAGCATTTT
.	TRBV5-1	TRBJ2-3	.	CASSLDPTGEEADTQYF	TGCGCCAGCAGCTTGGATCCTACAGGGGAGGAAGCAGATACGCAGTATTTT
.	TRBV7-3	TRBJ2-6	.	CASSSYGQRTYSGANVLTF	TGTGCCAGCAGCTCCTACGGACAGAGAACCTACTCTGGGGCCAACGTCCTGACTTTC
.	TRBV7-9	TRBJ2-5	TRBD1	CASSRKTGMAGETQYF	TGTGCCAGCAGCCGTAAGACAGGGATGGCGGGAGAGACCCAGTACTTC
few	TRBV3-1	TRBJ1-5	TRBD1	CASSPTGGNQPQHF	TGTGCCAGCAGCCCTACAGGGGGCAATCAGCCCCAGCATTTT
.	TRBV29-1	TRBJ2-3	TRBD1	CSVQQGEPDTQYF	TGCAGCGTTCAGCAGGGGGAACCCGATACGCAGTATTTT
.	TRBV5-4	TRBJ2-3	TRBD2	CASSLSGGAGDTQYF	TGTGCCAGCAGCCTTAGCGGGGGGGCAGGAGATACGCAGTATTTT
.	TRBV28	TRBJ1-1	.	CASSLSGPTEAFF	TGTGCCAGCAGTTTAAGCGGACCCACTGAAGCTTTCTTT
.	TRBV7-9	TRBJ2-7	.	CASSPPGRGSYEQYF	TGTGCCAGCAGCCCACCTGGACGGGGGTCCTACGAGCAGTACTTC
.	TRBV7-9	TRBJ2-5	TRBD1	CASSLATGEETQYF	TGTGCCAGCAGCTTAGCGACAGGGGAAGAGACCCAGTACTTC
.	TRBV6-5	TRBJ1-6	.	CASSYLGASGSPLHF	TGTGCCAGCAGTTACTTGGGGGCGTCGGGTTCACCCCTCCACTTT
.	TRBV18	TRBJ2-7	.	CASSFDGPSYEQYF	TGTGCCAGCTCCTTCGATGGGCCATCCTACGAGCAGTACTTC
.	TRBV9	TRBJ2-5	.	CASSVGPGVYGETQYF	TGTGCCAGCAGCGTAGGTCCGGGGGTGTACGGAGAGACCCAGTACTTC
.	TRBV7-9	TRBJ2-7	TRBD2	CASSTRPGLPSGEQYF	TGTGCCAGCAGCACGCGACCGGGACTACCCTCTGGTGAGCAGTACTTC
.	TRBV12-3/TRBV12-4	TRBJ1-2	.	CASSLQQFYGYTF	TGTGCCAGCAGTTTACAGCAGTTCTATGGCTACACCTTC
.	TRBV20-1	TRBJ1-1	.	CSATDIVAFF	TGCAGTGCTACGGACATAGTAGCTTTCTTT
.	TRBV7-9	TRBJ1-5	.	CASSLAGTSDQPQHF	TGTGCCAGCAGCTTAGCGGGGACATCCGATCAGCCCCAGCATTTT
.	TRBV7-2	TRBJ1-6	TRBD1	CASSVGQGGSPLHF	TGTGCCAGCAGCGTGGGACAGGGTGGTTCACCCCTCCACTTT
.	TRBV6-5	TRBJ1-5	.	CASRSGSGNQPQHF	TGTGCCAGCAGGTCCGGGTCGGGCAATCAGCCCCAGCATTTT
.	TRBV12-3/TRBV12-4	TRBJ2-3	.	CASSFQSSTDTQYF	TGTGCCAGCAGTTTTCAGTCCAGCACAGATACGCAGTATTTT
.	TRBV4-2	TRBJ2-7	.	CASSHNRDSSYEQYF	TGTGCCAGCAGCCATAACCGGGATAGCTCCTACGAGCAGTACTTC
.	TRBV3-1	TRBJ2-5	TRBD1	CASSQDRAAGGLGETQYF	TGTGCCAGCAGCCAAGATCGGGCGGCAGGGGGCTTAGGGGAGACCCAGTACTTC
once	TRBV5-1	TRBJ2-5	TRBD2	CASSLEFTSGGEETQYF	TGCGCCAGCAGCTTGGAATTCACTAGCGGGGGAGAAGAGACCCAGTACTTC
.	TRBV9	TRBJ2-6	.	CASSGLGRSGANVLTF	TGTGCCAGCAGCGGACTCGGGAGATCTGGGGCCAACGTCCTGACTTTC
.	TRBV4-3	TRBJ2-1	TRBD2	CASSETSGGADEQFF	TGCGCCAGCAGCGAGACTAGCGGGGGGGCCGATGAGCAGTTCTTC
.	TRBV6-2/TRBV6-3	TRBJ2-1	.	CASSYLDSDLANEQFF	TGTGCCAGCAGTTACCTCGACAGCGACCTAGCGAATGAGCAGTTCTTC
.	TRBV7-8	TRBJ2-7	.	CASSLSAGYSYEQYF	TGTGCCAGCAGCTTAAGTGCAGGGTACTCCTACGAGCAGTACTTC
.	TRBV6-4	TRBJ2-1	.	CASSVTWLEQFF	TGTGCCAGCAGTGTGACCTGGCTTGAGCAGTTCTTC
.	TRBV6-2/TRBV6-3	TRBJ2-5	.	CASRPLAGNRERSETQYF	TGTGCCAGCAGACCCCTTGCTGGAAATAGAGAGAGGTCCGAGACCCAGTACTTC
.	TRBV5-1	TRBJ2-5	TRBD1	CASSPDRAGETQYF	TGCGCCAGCAGCCCGGACAGGGCGGGAGAGACCCAGTACTTC
.	TRBV30	TRBJ1-1	.	CAWTLGSEAFF	TGTGCCTGGACCTTAGGGTCCGAAGCTTTCTTT
.	TRBV9	TRBJ2-7	.	CASSVGRSSYEQYF	TGTGCCAGCAGCGTAGGACGAAGCTCCTACGAGCAGTACTTC
.	TRBV5-1	TRBJ1-5	.	CASSLGLGNQPQHF	TGCGCCAGCAGCTTGGGGCTGGGCAATCAGCCCCAGCATTTT
.	TRBV30	TRBJ2-4	TRBD1	CAWSTQGGIQYF	TGTGCCTGGAGTACACAGGGGGGCATTCAGTACTTC
.	TRBV29-1	TRBJ2-1	.	CSVSGVYNEQFF	TGCAGCGTCTCGGGCGTGTACAATGAGCAGTTCTTC
.	TRBV29-1	TRBJ1-1	TRBD1	CSVVRQGTSNTEAFF	TGCAGCGTTGTAAGACAGGGGACGTCGAACACTGAAGCTTTCTTT
.	TRBV2	TRBJ2-3	.	CASRSWPGSTDTQYF	TGTGCCAGCAGGTCGTGGCCAGGGTCCACAGATACGCAGTATTTT
.	TRBV4-1	TRBJ1-2	.	CASSQDGGTNYGYTF	TGCGCCAGCAGCCAAGATGGAGGCACAAACTATGGCTACACCTTC
.	TRBV23-1	TRBJ2-7	.	CASSPPGEASCEQYF	TGCGCCAGCAGTCCCCCCGGGGAGGCCTCGTGCGAGCAGTACTTC
.	TRBV11-2	TRBJ2-2	.	CASRLATGELFF	TGTGCCAGCAGGCTAGCGACCGGGGAGCTGTTTTTT
.	TRBV12-3/TRBV12-4	TRBJ2-4	TRBD1	CASSPTGDIQYF	TGTGCCAGCAGCCCTACAGGGGACATTCAGTACTTC
once	TRBV29-1	TRBJ1-2	.	CSADRGSNYGYTF	TGCAGCGCCGATAGAGGATCCAACTATGGCTACACCTTC
.	TRBV2	TRBJ1-2	.	CASSEVGPAYGYTF	TGTGCCAGCAGTGAAGTCGGACCAGCCTATGGCTACACCTTC
once	TRBV7-9	TRBJ2-1	TRBD2	CASSPWASGGAEEQFF	TGTGCCAGCAGCCCATGGGCTAGCGGGGGGGCCGAGGAGCAGTTCTTC
.	TRBV29-1	TRBJ1-2	.	CSVEESYGYTF	TGCAGCGTTGAAGAGTCCTATGGCTACACCTTC